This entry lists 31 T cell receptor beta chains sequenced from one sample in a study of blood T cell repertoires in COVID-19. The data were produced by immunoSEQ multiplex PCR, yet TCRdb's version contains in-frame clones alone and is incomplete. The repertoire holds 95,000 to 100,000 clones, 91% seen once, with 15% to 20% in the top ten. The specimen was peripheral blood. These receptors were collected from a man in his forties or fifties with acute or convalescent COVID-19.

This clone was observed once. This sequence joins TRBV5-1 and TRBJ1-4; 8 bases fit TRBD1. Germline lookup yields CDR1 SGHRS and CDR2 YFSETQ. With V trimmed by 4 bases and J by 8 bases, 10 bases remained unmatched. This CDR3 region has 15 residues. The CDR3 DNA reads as TGCGCCAGCAGCGGAGGACAGGGAGTAAGCGAAAAACTGTTTTTT. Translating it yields CASSGGQGVSEKLFF. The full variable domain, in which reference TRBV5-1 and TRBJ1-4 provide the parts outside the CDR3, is KAGVTQTPRYLIKTRGQQVTLSCSPISGHRSVSWYQQTPGQGLQFLFEYFSETQRNKGNFPGRFSGRQFSNSRSEMNVSTLELGDSALYLCASSGGQGVSEKLFFGSGTQLSVL.

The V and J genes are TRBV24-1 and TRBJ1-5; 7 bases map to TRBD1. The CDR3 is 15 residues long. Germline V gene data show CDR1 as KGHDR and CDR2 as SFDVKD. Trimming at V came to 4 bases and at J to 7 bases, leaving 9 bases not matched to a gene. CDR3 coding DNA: TGTGCCACCAGTGACTCGACAGGGTCAGGCCAGCCCCAGCATTTT. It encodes CATSDSTGSGQPQHF.

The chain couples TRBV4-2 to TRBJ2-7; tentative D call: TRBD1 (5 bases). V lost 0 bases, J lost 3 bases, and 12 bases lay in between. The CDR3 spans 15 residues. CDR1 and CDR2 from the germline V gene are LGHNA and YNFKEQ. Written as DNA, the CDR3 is TGTGCCAGCAGCCAAGAAGGGGCGGCCTACTACGAGCAGTACTTC. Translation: CASSQEGAAYYEQYF.

The CDR3 DNA follows: TGCGCCAGCAGCCATGATAGAGGACAGAACACTGAAGCTTTCTTT. This translates into CASSHDRGQNTEAFF. V gene TRBV4-3 combines with J gene TRBJ1-1, with D possibly being TRBD1 (5 bases). Germline V lookup: CDR1 LGHNA, CDR2 YSLEER. This CDR3 has 15 amino acids. V shed 3 bases and J shed 1 base, with 12 bases lying between them.

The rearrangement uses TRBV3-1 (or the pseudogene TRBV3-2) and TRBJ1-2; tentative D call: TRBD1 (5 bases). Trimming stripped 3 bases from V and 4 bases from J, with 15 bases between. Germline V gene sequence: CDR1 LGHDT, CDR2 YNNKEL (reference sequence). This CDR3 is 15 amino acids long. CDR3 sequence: CASSHLGHVSYGYTF. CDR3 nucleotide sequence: TGTGCCAGCAGCCACCTCGGACACGTCTCCTATGGCTACACCTTC.

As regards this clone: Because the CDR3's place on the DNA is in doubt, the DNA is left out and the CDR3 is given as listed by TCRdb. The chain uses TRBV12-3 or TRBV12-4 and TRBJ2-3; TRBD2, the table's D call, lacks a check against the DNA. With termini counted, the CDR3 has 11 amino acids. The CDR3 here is CASSSSVTQYF.

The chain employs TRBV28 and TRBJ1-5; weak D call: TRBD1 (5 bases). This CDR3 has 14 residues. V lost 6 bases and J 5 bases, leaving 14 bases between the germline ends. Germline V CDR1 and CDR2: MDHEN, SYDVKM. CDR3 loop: CASSASGGHQPQHF. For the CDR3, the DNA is TGTGCCAGCAGCGCGTCCGGGGGACATCAGCCCCAGCATTTT.

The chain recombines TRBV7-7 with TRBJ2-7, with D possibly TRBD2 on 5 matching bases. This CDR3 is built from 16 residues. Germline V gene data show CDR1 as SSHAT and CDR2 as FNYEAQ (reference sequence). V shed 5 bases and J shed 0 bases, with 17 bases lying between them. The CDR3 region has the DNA TGTGCCAGCAGCCCACTAGGACGGCAAGTCTCCTACGAGCAGTACTTC. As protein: CASSPLGRQVSYEQYF. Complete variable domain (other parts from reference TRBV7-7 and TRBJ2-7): GAGVSQSPRYKVTKRGQDVTLRCDPISSHATLYWYQQALGQGPEFLTYFNYEAQPDKSGLPSDRFSAERPEGSISTLTIQRTEQRDSAMYRCASSPLGRQVSYEQYFGPGTRLTVT.

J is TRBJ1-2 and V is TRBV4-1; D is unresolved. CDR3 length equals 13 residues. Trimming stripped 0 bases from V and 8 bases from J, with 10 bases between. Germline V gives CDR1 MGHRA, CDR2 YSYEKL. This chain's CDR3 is CASSQDSGEGYTF. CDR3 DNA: TGCGCCAGCAGCCAAGATTCCGGAGAGGGCTACACCTTC.

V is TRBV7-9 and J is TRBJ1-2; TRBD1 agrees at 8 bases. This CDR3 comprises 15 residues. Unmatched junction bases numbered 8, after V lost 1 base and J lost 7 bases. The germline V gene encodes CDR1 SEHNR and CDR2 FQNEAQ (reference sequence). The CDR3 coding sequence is TGTGCCAGCAGCTTAGGCCAGGGGGCAGAGTCTGGCTACACCTTC. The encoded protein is CASSLGQGAESGYTF.

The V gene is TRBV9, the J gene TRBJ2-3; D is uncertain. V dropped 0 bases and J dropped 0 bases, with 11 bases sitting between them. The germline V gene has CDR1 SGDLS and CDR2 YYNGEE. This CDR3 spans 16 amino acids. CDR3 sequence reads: CASSVGHTSSTDTQYF. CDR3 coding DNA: TGTGCCAGCAGCGTAGGTCACACCTCCAGCACAGATACGCAGTATTTT. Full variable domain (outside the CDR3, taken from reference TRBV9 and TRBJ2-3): DSGVTQTPKHLITATGQRVTLRCSPRSGDLSVYWYQQSLDQGLQFLIQYYNGEERAKGNILERFSAQQFPDLHSELNLSSLELGDSALYFCASSVGHTSSTDTQYFGPGTRLTVL.

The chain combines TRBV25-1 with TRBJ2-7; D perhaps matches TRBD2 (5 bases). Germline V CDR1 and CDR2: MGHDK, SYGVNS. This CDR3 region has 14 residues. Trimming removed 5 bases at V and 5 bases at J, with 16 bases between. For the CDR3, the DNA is TGTGCCAGCAGTCCCTATGGAGGCACGGACGAGCAGTACTTC. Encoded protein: CASSPYGGTDEQYF.

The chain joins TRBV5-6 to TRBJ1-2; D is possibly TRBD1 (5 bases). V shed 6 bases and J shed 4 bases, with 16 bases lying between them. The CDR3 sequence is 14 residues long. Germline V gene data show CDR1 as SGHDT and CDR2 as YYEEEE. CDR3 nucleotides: TGTGCCAGCACTATGGGTAGGGGCGGCTATGGCTACACCTTC. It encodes CASTMGRGGYGYTF.

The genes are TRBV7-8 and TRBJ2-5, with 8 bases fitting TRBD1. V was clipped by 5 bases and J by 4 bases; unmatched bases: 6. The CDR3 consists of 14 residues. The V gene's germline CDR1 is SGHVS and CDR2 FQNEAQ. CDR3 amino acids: CASSLRTGRETQYF. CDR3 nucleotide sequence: TGTGCCAGCAGCCTAAGGACAGGGAGAGAGACCCAGTACTTC.

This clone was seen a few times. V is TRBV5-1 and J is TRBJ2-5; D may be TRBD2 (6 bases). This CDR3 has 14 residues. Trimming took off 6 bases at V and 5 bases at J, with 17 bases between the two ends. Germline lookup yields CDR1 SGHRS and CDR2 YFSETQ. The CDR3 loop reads CASTSGGARETQYF. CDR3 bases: TGCGCCAGCACCTCTGGCGGGGCGAGGGAGACCCAGTACTTC.

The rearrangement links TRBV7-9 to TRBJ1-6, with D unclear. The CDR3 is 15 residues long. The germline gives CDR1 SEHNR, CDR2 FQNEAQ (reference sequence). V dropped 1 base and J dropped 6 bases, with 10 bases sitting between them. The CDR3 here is CASSLDRGINSPLHF. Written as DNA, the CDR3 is TGTGCCAGCAGCTTAGATCGGGGTATTAATTCACCCCTCCACTTT.

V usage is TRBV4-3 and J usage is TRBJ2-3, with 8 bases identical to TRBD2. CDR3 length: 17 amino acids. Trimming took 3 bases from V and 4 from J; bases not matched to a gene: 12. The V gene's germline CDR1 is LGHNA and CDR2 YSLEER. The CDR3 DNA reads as TGCGCCAGCAGCCAGTCTCGGGGGGGTTATTCCGCAGATACGCAGTATTTT. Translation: CASSQSRGGYSADTQYF.

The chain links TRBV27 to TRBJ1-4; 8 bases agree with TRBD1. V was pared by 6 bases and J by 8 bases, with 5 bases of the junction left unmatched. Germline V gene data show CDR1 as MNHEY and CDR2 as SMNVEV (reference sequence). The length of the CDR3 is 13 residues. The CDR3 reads CASSRQGNEKLFF. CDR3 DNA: TGTGCCAGCAGCAGACAGGGGAACGAAAAACTGTTTTTT.

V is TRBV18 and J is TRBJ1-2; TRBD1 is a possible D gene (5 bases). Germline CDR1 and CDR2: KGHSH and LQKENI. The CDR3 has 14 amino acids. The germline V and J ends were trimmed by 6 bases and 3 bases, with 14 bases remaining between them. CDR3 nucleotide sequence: TGTGCCAGCTCCCTGGACACCAAGGACTATGGCTACACCTTC. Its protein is CASSLDTKDYGYTF.

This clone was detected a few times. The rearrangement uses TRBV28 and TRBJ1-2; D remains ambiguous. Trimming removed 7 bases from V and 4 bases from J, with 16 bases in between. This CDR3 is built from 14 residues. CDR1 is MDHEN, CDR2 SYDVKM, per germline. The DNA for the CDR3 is TGTGCCAGCAACTCACCACCGAGGAGCTATGGCTACACCTTC. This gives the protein CASNSPPRSYGYTF.

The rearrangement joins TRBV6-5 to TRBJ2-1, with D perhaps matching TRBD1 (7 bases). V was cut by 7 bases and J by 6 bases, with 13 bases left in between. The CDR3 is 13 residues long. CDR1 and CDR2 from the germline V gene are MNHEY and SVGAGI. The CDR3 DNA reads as TGTGCCAGCAAGAGACAGGGAGGCAATGAGCAGTTCTTC. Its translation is CASKRQGGNEQFF.

CDR3 loop: CASSSGGTGRWSQHF. CDR3 nucleotide sequence: TGTGCCAGCAGCTCAGGGGGGACAGGGAGATGGTCCCAGCATTTT. V is TRBV7-8 and J is TRBJ1-5; 9 nucleotides match TRBD1. Germline assignment: CDR1 SGHVS and CDR2 FQNEAQ. There are 15 residues in the CDR3. Trimming removed 4 bases from V and 11 bases from J; junction bases left unmatched: 12.

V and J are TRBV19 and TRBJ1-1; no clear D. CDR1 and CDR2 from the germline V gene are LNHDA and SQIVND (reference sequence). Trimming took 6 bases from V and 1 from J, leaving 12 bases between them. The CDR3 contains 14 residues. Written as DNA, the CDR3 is TGTGCCAGTAGCAAGCCCGGGAGGAACACTGAAGCTTTCTTT. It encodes CASSKPGRNTEAFF.

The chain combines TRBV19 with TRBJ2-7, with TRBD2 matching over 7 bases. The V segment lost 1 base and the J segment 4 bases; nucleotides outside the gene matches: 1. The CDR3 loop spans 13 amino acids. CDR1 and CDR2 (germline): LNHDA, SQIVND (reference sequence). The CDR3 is CASSIGGGYEQYF. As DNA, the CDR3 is TGTGCCAGTAGTATAGGGGGGGGTTACGAGCAGTACTTC.

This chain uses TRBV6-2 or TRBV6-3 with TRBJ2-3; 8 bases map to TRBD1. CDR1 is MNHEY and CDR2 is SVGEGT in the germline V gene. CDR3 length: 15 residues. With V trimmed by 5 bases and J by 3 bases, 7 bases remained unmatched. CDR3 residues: CASSVRDRRTDTQYF. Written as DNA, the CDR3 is TGTGCCAGCAGTGTCCGGGACAGGAGGACAGATACGCAGTATTTT.

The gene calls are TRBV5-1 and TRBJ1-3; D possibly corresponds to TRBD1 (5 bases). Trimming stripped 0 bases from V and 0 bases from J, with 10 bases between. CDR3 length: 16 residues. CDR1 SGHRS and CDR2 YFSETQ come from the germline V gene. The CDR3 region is CASSLGGISSGNTIYF. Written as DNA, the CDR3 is TGCGCCAGCAGCTTGGGGGGCATTTCCTCTGGAAACACCATATATTTT.

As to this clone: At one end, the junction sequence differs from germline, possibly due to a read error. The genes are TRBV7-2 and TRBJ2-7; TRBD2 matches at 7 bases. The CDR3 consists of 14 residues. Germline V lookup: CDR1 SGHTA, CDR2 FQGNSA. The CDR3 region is CASSVAGVAYEQYF. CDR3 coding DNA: TGTGCCAGCAGCGTAGCGGGCGTGGCCTACGAGCAGTACTTC.

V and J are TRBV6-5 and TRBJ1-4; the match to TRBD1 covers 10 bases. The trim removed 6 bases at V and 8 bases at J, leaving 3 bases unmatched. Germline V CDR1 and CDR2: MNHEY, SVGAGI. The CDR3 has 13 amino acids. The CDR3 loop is CASRTGGAEKLFF. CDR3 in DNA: TGTGCCAGCAGGACAGGGGGCGCGGAAAAACTGTTTTTT.

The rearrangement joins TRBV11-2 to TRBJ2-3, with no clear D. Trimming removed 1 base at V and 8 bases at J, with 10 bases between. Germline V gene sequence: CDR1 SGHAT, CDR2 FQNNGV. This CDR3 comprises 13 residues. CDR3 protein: CASSLATLITQYF. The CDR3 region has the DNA TGTGCCAGCAGCTTAGCAACCCTAATTACGCAGTATTTT. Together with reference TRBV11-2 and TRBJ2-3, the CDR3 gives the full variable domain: EAGVAQSPRYKIIEKRQSVAFWCNPISGHATLYWYQQILGQGPKLLIQFQNNGVVDDSQLPKDRFSAERLKGVDSTLKIQPAKLEDSAVYLCASSLATLITQYFGPGTRLTVL.

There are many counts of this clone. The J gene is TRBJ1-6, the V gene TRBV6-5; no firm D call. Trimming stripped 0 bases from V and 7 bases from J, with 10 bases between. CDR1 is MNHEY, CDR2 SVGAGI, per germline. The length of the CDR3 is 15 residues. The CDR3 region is CASSYSDGKNSPLHF. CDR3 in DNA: TGTGCCAGCAGTTACTCGGACGGGAAAAATTCACCCCTCCACTTT.

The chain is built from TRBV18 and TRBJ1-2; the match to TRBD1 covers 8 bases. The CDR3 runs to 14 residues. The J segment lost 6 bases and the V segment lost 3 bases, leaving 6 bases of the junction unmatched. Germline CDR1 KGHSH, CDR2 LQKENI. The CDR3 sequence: CASSPGQVVNGYTF. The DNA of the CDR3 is TGTGCCAGCTCACCGGGACAGGTTGTCAATGGCTACACCTTC. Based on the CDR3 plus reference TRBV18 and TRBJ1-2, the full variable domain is NAGVMQNPRHLVRRRGQEARLRCSPMKGHSHVYWYRQLPEEGLKFMVYLQKENIIDESGMPKERFSAEFPKEGPSILRIQQVVRGDSAAYFCASSPGQVVNGYTFGSGTRLTVV.